This T cell receptor beta chain derives from a study of shared clonotypes between healthy human individuals. Study outcomes and limitations: Estimated richness values were generally larger in naive subsets than in memory subsets. Generation probabilities of non-shared clonotypes were lower (relative to those shared by all four donors). In having few donors, the study represented limited genetic and exposure-history diversity.

Germline-derived CDR1 and CDR2 are MNHNS and SASEGT. Trimming cost V 3 bases and J 3 bases; bases outside gene matches: 4. The CDR3 is 15 residues long. Worth noting for this clone: Its antigen is undetermined.

Produced via immunoSEQ multiplex PCR; TCRdb's table is partial and in-frame only. The table includes roughly 2.6 million clones, approximately 94% detected once. Free of recent acute infections or vaccinations, the donors were healthy HIV-negative adults. The specimen sequenced was naive CD4+ T cells sorted from blood. The subset here: CD45RA+ positively selected. The rearrangement links TRBV6-1 to TRBJ2-7; 11 bases match TRBD1. This sequence was found in a man between 18 and 29 years old in good health. Here the CDR3 DNA reads TGTGCCAGCAGTGATTATGGGACAGGGGGCTACGAGCAGTACTTC. This sequence encodes CASSDYGTGGYEQYF.